A selection of T cell receptor beta chains follows, all from one sample in a study of blood T cell repertoires in COVID-19. TCRdb keeps only in-frame clones here, not all; method: immunoSEQ multiplex PCR. The table has approximately 110,000 clones, 85% to 90% seen once. Material: peripheral blood. All receptors derive from a woman older than 75 with COVID-19, enrolled during active disease. Each CDR3 is given with its conserved first and last residue. The order of the fields is clone size, D gene, V gene, J gene, CDR3 protein, CDR3 DNA. The D gene is left open where the match is weak. Clone size is shown for a subset of rows, as once, few, many or a class of expanded clone.

>NA|NA|TRBV5-4|TRBJ2-7
CASSFGGVYEQYF
TGTGCCAGCAGTTTCGGTGGAGTCTACGAGCAGTACTTC
>NA|NA|TRBV6-2/TRBV6-3|TRBJ2-6
CASSYNRMHSGANVLTF
TGTGCCAGCAGTTACAACAGAATGCACTCTGGGGCCAACGTCCTGACTTTC
>once|NA|TRBV5-1|TRBJ2-5
CASSLVTGETQYF
TGCGCCAGCAGCTTGGTAACAGGGGAGACCCAGTACTTC
>NA|NA|TRBV28|TRBJ1-1
CASSLALFGGWSGEAFF
TGTGCCAGCAGTCTAGCTCTGTTCGGGGGTTGGAGTGGTGAAGCTTTCTTT
>NA|NA|TRBV21-1|TRBJ2-5
CASSKEELAETQYF
TGTGCCAGCAGCAAGGAAGAGCTAGCTGAGACCCAGTACTTC
>NA|TRBD2|TRBV4-3|TRBJ2-1
CASSQAKGVAGASYNEQFF
TGCGCCAGCAGCCAAGCGAAGGGTGTAGCGGGAGCTTCCTACAATGAGCAGTTCTTC
>NA|TRBD1|TRBV11-1|TRBJ2-7
CASSLAPSGTGSSYEQYF
TGTGCCAGCAGCTTAGCGCCAAGTGGGACAGGCAGCTCCTACGAGCAGTACTTC
>NA|TRBD2|TRBV18|TRBJ2-1
CASSPYAGTSEIYNEQFF
TGTGCCAGCTCACCATATGCCGGGACTAGCGAGATCTACAATGAGCAGTTCTTC
>NA|NA|TRBV4-3|TRBJ1-3
CASSQESGNTIYF
TGCGCCAGCAGCCAAGAGTCGGGAAACACCATATATTTT
>NA|NA|TRBV19|TRBJ2-5
CATTGRGGSQETQYF
TGTGCCACCACAGGGAGGGGGGGTTCCCAAGAGACCCAGTACTTC
>once|NA|TRBV20-1|TRBJ2-5
CSASQQGTYWYQETQYF
TGCAGTGCTAGTCAACAGGGAACCTACTGGTACCAAGAGACCCAGTACTTC
>NA|NA|TRBV19|TRBJ1-4
CASSINRGKGKLFF
TGTGCCAGTAGTATTAACCGGGGAAAAGGAAAACTGTTTTTT
>once|NA|TRBV29-1|TRBJ1-5
CSVALGVNQPQHF
TGCAGCGTTGCGTTGGGCGTCAATCAGCCCCAGCATTTT
>NA|NA|TRBV19|TRBJ1-3
CASSPLPGSYSGNTIYF
TGTGCCAGTAGTCCCCTGCCAGGATCCTACTCTGGAAACACCATATATTTT
>NA|NA|TRBV19|TRBJ1-6
CASSLQGSNSPLHF
TGTGCCAGTAGCCTACAGGGTTCCAATTCACCCCTCCACTTT
>NA|TRBD2|TRBV5-5|TRBJ2-7
CASSRTSGTPYEQYF
TGTGCCAGCAGCCGGACTAGCGGGACCCCCTACGAGCAGTACTTC
>NA|NA|TRBV5-1|TRBJ2-1
CASSWDTSSYNEQFF
TGCGCCAGCAGCTGGGACACGAGCTCCTACAATGAGCAGTTCTTC
>NA|NA|TRBV12-3/TRBV12-4|TRBJ1-2
CASRNTTGYGYTF
TGTGCCAGCAGGAATACTACAGGTTATGGCTACACCTTC
>NA|NA|TRBV24-1|TRBJ2-7
CATSAGRVGGLYEQYF
TGTGCCACCAGTGCCGGCCGGGTCGGAGGACTCTACGAGCAGTACTTC
>once|NA|TRBV4-1|TRBJ1-1
CASSQVLGRNTEAFF
TGCGCCAGCAGCCAAGTTTTGGGCAGGAACACTGAAGCTTTCTTT
>NA|NA|TRBV2|TRBJ2-5
CASDQGLQETQYF
TGTGCCAGCGACCAGGGGCTCCAAGAGACCCAGTACTTC
>NA|NA|TRBV5-4|TRBJ2-4
CASSLPGAKNIQYF
TGTGCCAGCAGCTTGCCAGGGGCCAAAAACATTCAGTACTTC
>NA|NA|TRBV7-9|TRBJ2-2
CASERTRNTGELFF
TGTGCCAGCGAGAGGACAAGGAACACCGGGGAGCTGTTTTTT
>NA|NA|TRBV6-5|TRBJ2-3
CASRLTGSPGDTQYF
TGTGCCAGCAGGCTAACCGGGTCACCCGGCGATACGCAGTATTTT
>NA|NA|TRBV7-2|TRBJ2-1
CASSPGLSGSLGEQFF
TGTGCCAGCAGCCCCGGCCTCAGCGGTAGCCTTGGTGAGCAGTTCTTC
>NA|TRBD1|TRBV7-3|TRBJ2-4
CASSSGQGKNIQYF
TGTGCCAGCAGCTCCGGACAGGGGAAAAACATTCAGTACTTC
>NA|NA|TRBV28|TRBJ1-5
CASSYPRTATSPYSNQPQHF
TGTGCCAGCAGCTATCCAAGGACAGCAACGAGCCCCTATAGCAATCAGCCCCAGCATTTT
>NA|TRBD1|TRBV7-2|TRBJ2-5
CASSSIGQGMGETQYF
TGTGCCAGCAGCTCTATCGGACAGGGGATGGGAGAGACCCAGTACTTC
>NA|NA|TRBV14|TRBJ2-2
CASSLVYSVTGELFF
TGTGCCAGCAGCCTCGTCTACTCCGTCACCGGGGAGCTGTTTTTT
>NA|TRBD2|TRBV7-9|TRBJ2-1
CASSLIAGGFNEQFF
TGTGCCAGCAGCCTAATAGCGGGAGGTTTTAATGAGCAGTTCTTC
>NA|NA|TRBV3-1/TRBV3-2|TRBJ2-1
CASSQEAHNEQFF
TGTGCCAGCAGCCAAGAAGCGCACAATGAGCAGTTCTTC
>NA|NA|TRBV2|TRBJ2-3
CASSDYDTQYF
TGTGCCAGCAGTGACTACGATACGCAGTATTTT
>few|NA|TRBV7-9|TRBJ1-5
CASSLVTGLLNQPQHF
TGTGCCAGCAGCTTAGTGACAGGACTCCTGAATCAGCCCCAGCATTTT
>NA|TRBD2|TRBV4-1|TRBJ2-7
CASSPAGGGGEQYF
TGCGCCAGCAGCCCGGCGGGAGGGGGAGGCGAGCAGTACTTC
>NA|TRBD2|TRBV7-2|TRBJ2-7
CASSPRGLAGNEQYF
TGTGCCAGCAGCCCCCGGGGACTAGCGGGAAACGAGCAGTACTTC
>NA|NA|TRBV5-4|TRBJ1-3
CASSLDPTVGNTIYF
TGTGCCAGCAGCTTGGATCCTACAGTTGGAAACACCATATATTTT
>NA|TRBD2|TRBV28|TRBJ2-5
CASSDSSGRTQETQYF
TGTGCCAGCAGCGATAGTAGCGGGAGGACCCAAGAGACCCAGTACTTC
>NA|TRBD1|TRBV19|TRBJ1-2
CASSSTGTANYGYTF
TGTGCCAGTAGTAGCACCGGGACAGCTAACTATGGCTACACCTTC
>NA|TRBD1|TRBV15|TRBJ1-2
CATSLETGVGYGYTF
TGTGCCACCAGCCTGGAGACAGGGGTTGGCTATGGCTACACCTTC
>NA|TRBD2|TRBV6-2/TRBV6-3|TRBJ2-7
CASSYSLAGGREQYF
TGTGCCAGCAGTTACTCCCTAGCGGGAGGGCGGGAGCAGTACTTC
>NA|NA|TRBV11-2|TRBJ2-6
CASSLKTVSANVLTF
TGTGCCAGCAGCCTCAAGACAGTCTCGGCCAACGTCCTGACTTTC
>once|NA|TRBV9|TRBJ1-3
CASSVEGVTSGNTIYF
TGTGCCAGCAGCGTAGAGGGGGTTACTTCTGGAAACACCATATATTTT
>NA|NA|TRBV28|TRBJ1-2
CASSQMTEDYGYTF
TGTGCCAGCAGTCAAATGACTGAAGACTATGGCTACACCTTC
>NA|NA|TRBV7-2|TRBJ2-2
CASSLDRAGELFF
TGTGCCAGCAGCTTAGACAGGGCCGGGGAGCTGTTTTTT
>NA|TRBD1|TRBV6-6|TRBJ2-6
CASSLQGAVTGANVLTF
TGTGCCAGCAGTCTACAGGGGGCAGTCACTGGGGCCAACGTCCTGACTTTC
>NA|TRBD1|TRBV15|TRBJ2-4
CATSSGQEGKNIQYF
TGTGCCACCAGCAGCGGACAGGAAGGCAAAAACATTCAGTACTTC
>NA|TRBD2|TRBV3-1/TRBV3-2|TRBJ2-4
CASSRLAGENIQYF
TGTGCCAGCAGCCGCCTAGCGGGCGAAAACATTCAGTACTTC
>NA|NA|TRBV5-1|TRBJ1-1
CASSPGGSTEAFF
TGCGCCAGCAGCCCCGGGGGGAGCACTGAAGCTTTCTTT
>NA|NA|TRBV5-4|TRBJ1-4
CASSLSGGSNEKLFF
TGTGCCAGCAGCTTGTCGGGGGGCTCTAATGAAAAACTGTTTTTT
>NA|NA|TRBV5-6|TRBJ1-4
CASSSKGGVNEKLFF
TGTGCCAGCAGCTCAAAAGGGGGGGTAAATGAAAAACTGTTTTTT
>NA|TRBD2|TRBV5-1|TRBJ2-1
CASSLILAGDGNEQFF
TGCGCCAGCAGCTTGATCCTAGCGGGAGACGGAAATGAGCAGTTCTTC
>NA|NA|TRBV2|TRBJ2-7
CASSRGTQVSEQYF
TGTGCCAGCAGTCGCGGGACCCAGGTCAGCGAGCAGTACTTC
>few|NA|TRBV10-3|TRBJ1-1
CATTTRGSEAFF
TGTGCCACTACGACCAGAGGGTCTGAAGCTTTCTTT
>NA|TRBD1|TRBV13|TRBJ2-5
CASSGSGWVGGNETQYF
TGTGCCAGCAGCGGTAGTGGGTGGGTAGGGGGCAACGAGACCCAGTACTTC
>NA|NA|TRBV6-5|TRBJ2-7
CASSQGYYEQYF
TGTGCCAGCAGCCAGGGGTACTACGAGCAGTACTTC
>NA|TRBD1|TRBV7-2|TRBJ2-1
CASSFLGRGTGGFNEQFF
TGTGCCAGCAGCTTTTTAGGCCGTGGGACAGGGGGCTTCAATGAGCAGTTCTTC
>NA|NA|TRBV10-3|TRBJ2-1
CAISESRGGRHEQFF
TGTGCCATCAGTGAGTCGCGGGGCGGGCGGCATGAGCAGTTCTTC